The present T cell receptor beta chain was sequenced within a study of blood T cells in healthy people across ages. Findings and limits, study-wide: Versus aged donors, long-lived donors had higher diversity and more naive CD4+ cells.

In regard to this clonotype: Its antigen is not known.

The second PCR ran roughly 6 to 11 cycles with a sample-barcoded 5' primer and J-beta primers. TCRdb recomputed calls from the 5' RACE reads with MiXCR, one row per CDR3 protein. Altogether roughly 1,800,000 distinct CDR3 sequences are present, about 50% being singletons, with the ten largest covering less than 2.5%. Germline V gene data show CDR1 as PRHDT and CDR2 as FYEKMQ (reference sequence). Trimming at V came to 5 bases and at J to 2 bases, leaving 6 bases not matched to a gene. This CDR3 is 15 amino acids long. Healthy individuals of Caucasian origin from Russia, aged roughly 6 to 95, served as donors.

The V gene is TRBV13, the J gene TRBJ2-3; TRBD1 matches at 8 bases. The receptor's source is a woman between 35 and 50 years old in good health. The source material was blood. CDR3 in DNA: TGTGCCAGCAGCAAAGGGACAGGTGCCACAGATACGCAGTATTTT. Residues: CASSKGTGATDTQYF.